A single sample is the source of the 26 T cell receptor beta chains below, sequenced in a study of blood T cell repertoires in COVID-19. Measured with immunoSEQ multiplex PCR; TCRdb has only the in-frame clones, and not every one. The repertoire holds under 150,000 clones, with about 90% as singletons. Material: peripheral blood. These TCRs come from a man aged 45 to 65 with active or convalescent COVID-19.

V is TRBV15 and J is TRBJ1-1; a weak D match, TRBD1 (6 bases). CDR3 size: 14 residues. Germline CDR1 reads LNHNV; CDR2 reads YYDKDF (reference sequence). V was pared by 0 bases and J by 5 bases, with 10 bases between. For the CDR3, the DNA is TGTGCCACCAGCAGAGAACAGGGAAAAACTGAAGCTTTCTTT. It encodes CATSREQGKTEAFF.

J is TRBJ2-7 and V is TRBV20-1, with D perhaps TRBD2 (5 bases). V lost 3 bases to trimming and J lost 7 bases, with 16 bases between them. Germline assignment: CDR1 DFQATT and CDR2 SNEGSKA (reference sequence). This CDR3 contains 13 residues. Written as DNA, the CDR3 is TGCAGTGCTAGTAGAGGGCCGTCCTGGGAGCAGTACTTC. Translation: CSASRGPSWEQYF.

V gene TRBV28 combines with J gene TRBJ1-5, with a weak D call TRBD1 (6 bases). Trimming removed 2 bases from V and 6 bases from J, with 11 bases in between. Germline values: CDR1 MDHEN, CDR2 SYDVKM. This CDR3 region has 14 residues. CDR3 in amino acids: CASSLAGVVQPQHF. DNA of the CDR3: TGTGCCAGCAGTTTAGCAGGGGTTGTTCAGCCCCAGCATTTT.

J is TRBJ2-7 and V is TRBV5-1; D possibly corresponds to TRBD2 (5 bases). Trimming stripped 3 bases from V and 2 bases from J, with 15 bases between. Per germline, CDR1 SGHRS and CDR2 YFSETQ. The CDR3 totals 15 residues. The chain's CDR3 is CASSSEVSGPYEQYF. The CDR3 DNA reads TGCGCCAGCAGCTCGGAGGTCAGCGGACCCTACGAGCAGTACTTC.

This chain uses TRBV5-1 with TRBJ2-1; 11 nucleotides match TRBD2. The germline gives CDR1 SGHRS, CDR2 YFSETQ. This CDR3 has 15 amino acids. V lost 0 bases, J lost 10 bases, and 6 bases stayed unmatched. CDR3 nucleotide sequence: TGCGCCAGCAGCTTGGGACTAGCGGGACCTGGGGAGCAGTTCTTC. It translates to CASSLGLAGPGEQFF. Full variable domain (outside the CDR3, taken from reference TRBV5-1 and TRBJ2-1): KAGVTQTPRYLIKTRGQQVTLSCSPISGHRSVSWYQQTPGQGLQFLFEYFSETQRNKGNFPGRFSGRQFSNSRSEMNVSTLELGDSALYLCASSLGLAGPGEQFFGPGTRLTVL.

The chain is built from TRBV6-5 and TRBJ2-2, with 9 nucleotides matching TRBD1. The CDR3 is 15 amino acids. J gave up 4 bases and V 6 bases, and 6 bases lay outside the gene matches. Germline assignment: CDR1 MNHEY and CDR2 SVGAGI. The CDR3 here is CASRGGTGRTGELFF. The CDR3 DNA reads TGTGCCAGCAGGGGGGGGACAGGGCGCACCGGGGAGCTGTTTTTT.

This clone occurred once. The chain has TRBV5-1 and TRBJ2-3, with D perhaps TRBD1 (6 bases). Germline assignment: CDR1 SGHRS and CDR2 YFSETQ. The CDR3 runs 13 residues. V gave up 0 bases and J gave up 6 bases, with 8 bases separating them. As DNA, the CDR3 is TGCGCCAGCAGCTTGGCAGGGGCCGATACGCAGTATTTT. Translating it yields CASSLAGADTQYF. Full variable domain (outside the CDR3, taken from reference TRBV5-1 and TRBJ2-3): KAGVTQTPRYLIKTRGQQVTLSCSPISGHRSVSWYQQTPGQGLQFLFEYFSETQRNKGNFPGRFSGRQFSNSRSEMNVSTLELGDSALYLCASSLAGADTQYFGPGTRLTVL.

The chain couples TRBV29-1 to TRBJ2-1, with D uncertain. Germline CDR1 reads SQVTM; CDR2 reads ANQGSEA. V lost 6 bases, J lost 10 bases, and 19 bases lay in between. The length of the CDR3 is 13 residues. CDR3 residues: CSVLTMETLEQFF. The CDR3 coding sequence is TGCAGCGTCCTCACAATGGAGACTCTGGAGCAGTTCTTC.

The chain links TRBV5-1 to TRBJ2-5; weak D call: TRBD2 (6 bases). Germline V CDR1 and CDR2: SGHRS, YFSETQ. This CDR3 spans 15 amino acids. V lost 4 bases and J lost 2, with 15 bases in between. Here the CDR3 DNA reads TGCGCCAGCAGCCCCTCGCGGGGCGGACAAGAGACCCAGTACTTC. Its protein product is CASSPSRGGQETQYF.

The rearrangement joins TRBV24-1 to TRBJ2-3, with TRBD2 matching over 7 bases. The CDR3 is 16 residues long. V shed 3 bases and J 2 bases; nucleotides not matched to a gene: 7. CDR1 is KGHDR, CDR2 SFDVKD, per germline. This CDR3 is CATSDRTRTYTDTQYF. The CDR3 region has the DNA TGTGCCACCAGTGATCGGACTAGGACGTACACAGATACGCAGTATTTT.

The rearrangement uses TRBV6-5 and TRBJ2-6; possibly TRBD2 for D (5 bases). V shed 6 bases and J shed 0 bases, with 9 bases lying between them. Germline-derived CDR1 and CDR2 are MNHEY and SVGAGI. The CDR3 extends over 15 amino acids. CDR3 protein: CASRTSGSGANVLTF. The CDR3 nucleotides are TGTGCCAGCAGGACGAGCGGCTCTGGGGCCAACGTCCTGACTTTC.

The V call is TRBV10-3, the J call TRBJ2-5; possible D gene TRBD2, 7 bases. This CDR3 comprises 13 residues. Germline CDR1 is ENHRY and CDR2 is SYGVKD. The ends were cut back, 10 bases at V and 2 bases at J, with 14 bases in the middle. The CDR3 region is CATQQGGQETQYF. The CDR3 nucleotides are TGTGCCACACAACAGGGAGGGCAAGAGACCCAGTACTTC.

CDR3 in amino acids: CASSKKTLADSPLHF. CDR3 nucleotide sequence: TGTGCCAGTAGTAAAAAGACTTTGGCGGATTCACCCCTCCACTTT. The V and J genes are TRBV19 and TRBJ1-6; D unresolved. With 4 bases removed from V and 8 bases from J, the gap between germline ends came to 15 bases. The CDR3 loop spans 15 amino acids. Germline CDR1 LNHDA, CDR2 SQIVND (reference sequence). Together with reference TRBV19 and TRBJ1-6, the CDR3 gives the full variable domain: DGGITQSPKYLFRKEGQNVTLSCEQNLNHDAMYWYRQDPGQGLRLIYYSQIVNDFQKGDIAEGYSVSREKKESFPLTVTSAQKNPTAFYLCASSKKTLADSPLHFGNGTRLTVT.

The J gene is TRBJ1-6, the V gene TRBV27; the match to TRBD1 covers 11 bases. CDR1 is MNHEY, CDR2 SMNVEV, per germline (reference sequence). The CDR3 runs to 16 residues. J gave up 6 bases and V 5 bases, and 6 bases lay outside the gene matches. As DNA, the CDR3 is TGTGCCAGCAGTCAAGGACAGGGGGCTCCTAATTCACCCCTCCACTTT. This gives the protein CASSQGQGAPNSPLHF.

Here the CDR3 reads CASRRDRGTGELFF. The CDR3, as DNA: TGTGCCAGCAGAAGGGACAGGGGTACCGGGGAGCTGTTTTTT. The gene calls are TRBV6-5 and TRBJ2-2, with 10 bases matching TRBD1. Germline V lookup: CDR1 MNHEY, CDR2 SVGAGI. The length of the CDR3 is 14 residues. V was pared by 6 bases and J by 5 bases, with 3 bases of the junction left unmatched.

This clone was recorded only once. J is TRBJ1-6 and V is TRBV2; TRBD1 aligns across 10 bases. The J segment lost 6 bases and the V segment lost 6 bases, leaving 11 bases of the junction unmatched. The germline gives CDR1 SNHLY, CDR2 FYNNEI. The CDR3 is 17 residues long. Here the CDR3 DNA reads TGTGCCAGCAGCCTACTGACAGGGGGCGGCGGTAATTCACCCCTCCACTTT. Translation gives CASSLLTGGGGNSPLHF.

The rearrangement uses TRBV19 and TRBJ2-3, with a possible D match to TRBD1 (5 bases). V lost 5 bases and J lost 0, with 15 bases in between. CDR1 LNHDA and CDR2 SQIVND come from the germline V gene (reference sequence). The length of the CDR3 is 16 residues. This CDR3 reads CASSPRPDRSTDTQYF. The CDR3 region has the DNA TGTGCCAGTAGTCCCCGTCCCGACAGAAGCACAGATACGCAGTATTTT.

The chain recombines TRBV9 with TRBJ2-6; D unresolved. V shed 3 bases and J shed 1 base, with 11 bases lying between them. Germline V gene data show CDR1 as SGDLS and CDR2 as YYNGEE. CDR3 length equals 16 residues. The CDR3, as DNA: TGTGCCAGCAGCGCCCGCCGGGTTTCTGGGGCCAACGTCCTGACTTTC. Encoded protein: CASSARRVSGANVLTF.

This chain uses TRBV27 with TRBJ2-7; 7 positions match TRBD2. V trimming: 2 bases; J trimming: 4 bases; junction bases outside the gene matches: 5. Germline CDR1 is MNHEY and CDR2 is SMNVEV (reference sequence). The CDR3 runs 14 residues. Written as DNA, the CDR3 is TGTGCCAGCAGTTTAATCGGGAGGTCTTACGAGCAGTACTTC. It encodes CASSLIGRSYEQYF.

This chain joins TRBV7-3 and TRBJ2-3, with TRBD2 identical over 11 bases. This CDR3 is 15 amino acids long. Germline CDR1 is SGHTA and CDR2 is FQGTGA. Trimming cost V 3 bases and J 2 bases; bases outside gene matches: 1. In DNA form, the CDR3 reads TGTGCCAGCAGCTTGACTAGCGGGATCACAGATACGCAGTATTTT. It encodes CASSLTSGITDTQYF.

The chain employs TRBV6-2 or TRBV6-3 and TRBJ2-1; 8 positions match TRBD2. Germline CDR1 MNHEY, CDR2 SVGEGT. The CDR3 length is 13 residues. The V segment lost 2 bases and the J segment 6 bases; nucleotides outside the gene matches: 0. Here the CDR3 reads CASSYTSGNEQFF. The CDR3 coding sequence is TGTGCCAGCAGTTACACTAGCGGCAATGAGCAGTTCTTC.

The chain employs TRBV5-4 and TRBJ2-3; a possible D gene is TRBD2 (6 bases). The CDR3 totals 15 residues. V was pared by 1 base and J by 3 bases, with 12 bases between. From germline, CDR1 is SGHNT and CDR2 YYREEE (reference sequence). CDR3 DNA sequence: TGTGCCAGCAGCTTGACGGGAGCAAAAACAGATACGCAGTATTTT. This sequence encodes CASSLTGAKTDTQYF.

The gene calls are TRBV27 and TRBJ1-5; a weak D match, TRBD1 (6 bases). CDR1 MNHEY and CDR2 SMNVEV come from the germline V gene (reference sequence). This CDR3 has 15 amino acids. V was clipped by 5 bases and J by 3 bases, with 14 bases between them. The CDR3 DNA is TGTGCCAGCAGTCCACTAAACAGGGCCAATCAGCCCCAGCATTTT. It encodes CASSPLNRANQPQHF.

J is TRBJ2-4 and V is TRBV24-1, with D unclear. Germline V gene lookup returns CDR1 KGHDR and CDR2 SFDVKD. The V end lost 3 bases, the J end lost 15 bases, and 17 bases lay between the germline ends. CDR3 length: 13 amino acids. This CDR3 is CATSDLPGDLMYF. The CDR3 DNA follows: TGTGCCACCAGTGATCTCCCCGGAGACCTCATGTACTTC.

The CDR3 loop is CASSSDRGTGELFF. The CDR3 DNA is TGTGCCAGCAGTTCGGACAGGGGTACCGGGGAGCTGTTTTTT. The gene calls are TRBV2 and TRBJ2-2; 9 positions agree with TRBD1. Trimming removed 5 bases from V and 5 bases from J; junction bases left unmatched: 3. CDR1 and CDR2 (germline): SNHLY, FYNNEI. The CDR3 contains 14 residues.

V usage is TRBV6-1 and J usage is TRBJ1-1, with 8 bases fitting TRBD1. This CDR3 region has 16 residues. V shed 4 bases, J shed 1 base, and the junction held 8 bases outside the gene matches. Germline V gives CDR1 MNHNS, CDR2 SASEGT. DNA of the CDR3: TGTGCCAGCAGTGGGGGACAGGCGAAGGGGAACACTGAAGCTTTCTTT. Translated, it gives CASSGGQAKGNTEAFF.